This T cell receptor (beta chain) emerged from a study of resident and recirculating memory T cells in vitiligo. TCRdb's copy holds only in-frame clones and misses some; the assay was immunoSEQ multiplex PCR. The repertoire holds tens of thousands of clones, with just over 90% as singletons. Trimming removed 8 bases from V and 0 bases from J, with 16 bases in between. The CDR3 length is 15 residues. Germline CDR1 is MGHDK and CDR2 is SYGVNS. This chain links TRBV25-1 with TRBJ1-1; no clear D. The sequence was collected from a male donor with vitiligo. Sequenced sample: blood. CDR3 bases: TGTGCCAGCGGAGCGGGGTCACGGGTGAACACTGAAGCTTTCTTT. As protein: CASGAGSRVNTEAFF.